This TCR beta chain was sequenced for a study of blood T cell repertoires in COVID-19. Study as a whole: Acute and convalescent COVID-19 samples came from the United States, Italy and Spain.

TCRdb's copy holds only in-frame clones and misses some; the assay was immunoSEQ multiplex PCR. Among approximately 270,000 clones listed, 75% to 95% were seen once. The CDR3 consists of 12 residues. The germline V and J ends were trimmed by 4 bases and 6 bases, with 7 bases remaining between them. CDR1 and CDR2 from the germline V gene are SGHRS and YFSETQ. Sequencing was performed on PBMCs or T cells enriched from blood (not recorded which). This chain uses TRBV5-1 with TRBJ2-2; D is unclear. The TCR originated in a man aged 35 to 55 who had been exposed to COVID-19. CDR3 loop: CASSLAAGELFF. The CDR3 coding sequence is TGCGCCAGCAGCCTGGCGGCCGGGGAGCTGTTTTTT.